Below, 19 T cell receptor beta chains from the same sample are listed, as sequenced in a study of human T cells and chemical hapten exposure. The template was total RNA from unfractionated whole blood. TCRdb re-called the 5' RACE reads through MiXCR, storing one row per CDR3 protein. The top ten clones hold almost 7% of a sample with 75,000 or so distinct CDR3 sequences, more than 15% of them seen once. All receptors derive from a female donor in good health.

This sequence joins TRBV5-4 and TRBJ2-3, with 16 bases that match TRBD2. The junction had 14 bases not matched to a gene; V was cut back by 4 bases and J by 3 bases. Germline CDR1 is SGHNT and CDR2 is YYREEE (reference sequence). The CDR3 is 20 amino acids. CDR3 region: CASSPGTSGGAGGRTDTQYF. DNA for the CDR3: TGTGCCAGCAGCCCGGGGACTAGCGGGGGGGCCGGAGGTAGGACAGATACGCAGTATTTT.

This clonotype is a singleton in its sample. The V gene is TRBV27, the J gene TRBJ2-7; 7 bases are a match to TRBD1. Trimming removed 3 bases from V and 5 bases from J; junction bases left unmatched: 1. CDR1 is MNHEY and CDR2 is SMNVEV in the germline V gene (reference sequence). CDR3 length equals 12 residues. The DNA for the CDR3 is TGTGCCAGCAGTTTCACAGGGGACGAGCAGTACTTC. It is translated as CASSFTGDEQYF.

The rearrangement uses TRBV6-2 or TRBV6-3 and TRBJ2-1; D is ambiguous. The CDR3 runs 11 residues. The germline CDR1 and CDR2 sequences are MNHEY and SVGEGT. V lost 3 bases and J 8 bases, leaving 5 bases between the germline ends. CDR3 bases: TGTGCCAGCAGTTATTTGGATGAGCAGTTCTTC. Its translation is CASSYLDEQFF.

V usage is TRBV19 and J usage is TRBJ2-3, with 12 bases fitting TRBD2. The length of the CDR3 is 15 residues. The germline V gene has CDR1 LNHDA and CDR2 SQIVND (reference sequence). V lost 6 bases and J lost 2; bases outside the gene matches: 3. CDR3 sequence (DNA): TGTGCCAGTAGGACTAGCGGGGGCCTCACAGATACGCAGTATTTT. This sequence encodes CASRTSGGLTDTQYF.

This clonotype was seen repeatedly, ten times or more. This rearrangement joins TRBV29-1 to TRBJ2-3; 8 bases fit TRBD2. J lost 1 base, V lost 6 bases, and 9 bases had no gene match. Germline CDR1 reads SQVTM; CDR2 reads ANQGSEA. CDR3 length: 15 residues. CDR3 region: CSVAQTAGGTDTQYF. The CDR3 DNA is TGCAGCGTCGCACAAACAGCGGGAGGCACAGATACGCAGTATTTT.

There are a few counts of this clonotype. CDR3 residues: CASSQATGNTEAFF. CDR3 in DNA: TGTGCCAGCAGCCAAGCGACAGGGAACACTGAAGCTTTCTTT. The rearrangement uses TRBV7-2 and TRBJ1-1, with D tentatively TRBD1 (6 bases). Between the trimmed V and J ends, which lost 5 bases and 1 base, there was a span of 11 bases. CDR3 length equals 14 residues. Germline lookup yields CDR1 SGHTA and CDR2 FQGNSA.

The table lists this clonotype with a few counts. J is TRBJ2-1 and V is TRBV20-1; D uncertain. The CDR3 is 16 residues long. CDR1 DFQATT and CDR2 SNEGSKA come from the germline V gene (reference sequence). Deletions cut 1 base from V and 0 bases from J, with 13 bases between. CDR3 loop: CSARGASRTSYNEQFF. CDR3 DNA sequence: TGCAGTGCTAGAGGGGCCAGCCGGACCTCCTACAATGAGCAGTTCTTC.

This clonotype was detected a few times. The V and J genes are TRBV20-1 and TRBJ1-2; the D gene is possibly TRBD1 (6 bases). The V gene's germline CDR1 is DFQATT and CDR2 SNEGSKA (reference sequence). With 3 bases removed from V and 2 bases from J, the gap between germline ends came to 13 bases. The CDR3 runs to 14 residues. CDR3 sequence reads: CSARGGQGNYGYTF. For the CDR3, the DNA is TGCAGTGCTAGGGGGGGCCAGGGAAACTATGGCTACACCTTC.

The chain combines TRBV7-8 with TRBJ2-7; TRBD1 is a possible D gene (7 bases). The V end was cut by 5 bases, the J end by 6 bases, with 20 bases between. This CDR3 contains 15 residues. Germline-derived CDR1 and CDR2 are SGHVS and FQNEAQ. The CDR3 DNA reads TGTGCCAGCAGCCCCTTGGGTGCAGGGGGAGGCGAGCAGTACTTC. Amino acid sequence: CASSPLGAGGGEQYF.

This clonotype was counted only a few times. The genes are TRBV6-1 and TRBJ2-2; D possibly corresponds to TRBD1 (6 bases). Germline CDR1 reads MNHNS; CDR2 reads SASEGT. Deletions cut 6 bases from V and 6 bases from J, with 17 bases between. The CDR3 length is 15 residues. The chain's CDR3 is CASRKVQQGAGELFF. The CDR3, as DNA: TGTGCCAGCAGAAAGGTGCAACAGGGAGCCGGGGAGCTGTTTTTT.

The chain couples TRBV28 to TRBJ2-5, with TRBD2 as a possible D gene (6 bases). Trimming removed 5 bases from V and 1 base from J, with 14 bases in between. Germline assignment: CDR1 MDHEN and CDR2 SYDVKM. The CDR3 runs to 15 residues. The CDR3 region is CASSPHGDFQETQYF. The CDR3 coding sequence is TGTGCCAGCAGTCCACACGGGGACTTCCAAGAGACCCAGTACTTC.

On this clonotype itself: At one end, the junction sequence differs from germline, possibly due to a read error. The chain recombines TRBV12-3 or TRBV12-4 with TRBJ1-6, with D uncertain. CDR3 length: 15 amino acids. The CDR3 sequence: CASSLEGTGNSPLNF. The CDR3, as DNA: TGTGCCAGCAGTTTAGAGGGAACGGGCAATTCACCCCTCAACTTT.

The V gene is TRBV7-9, the J gene TRBJ1-1, with D hard to call. V lost 3 bases and J 8 bases, leaving 13 bases between the germline ends. The germline gives CDR1 SEHNR, CDR2 FQNEAQ (reference sequence). The CDR3 is made up of 13 amino acids. The chain's CDR3 is CASSFRSGTEAFF. The CDR3 bases are TGTGCCAGCAGCTTCCGCTCGGGAACCGAAGCTTTCTTT. The full variable domain, with the rest looked up from reference TRBV7-9 and TRBJ1-1, is DTGVSQNPRHKITKRGQNVTFRCDPISEHNRLYWYRQTLGQGPEFLTYFQNEAQLEKSRLLSDRFSAERPKGSFSTLEIQRTEQGDSAMYLCASSFRSGTEAFFGQGTRLTVV.

This clonotype turned up a few times. The chain is built from TRBV9 and TRBJ2-7, with 10 bases aligning to TRBD1. Losses at the gene ends were 0 bases for V and 5 bases for J; bases not matched to a gene: 5. The CDR3 runs 15 residues. Looked up from germline, CDR1 is SGDLS and CDR2 is YYNGEE. The CDR3 nucleotides read TGTGCCAGCAGCGTAGTCGGGACAGGGGTCCACGAGCAGTACTTC. This sequence encodes CASSVVGTGVHEQYF.

This clonotype was counted a few times. This chain joins TRBV5-1 and TRBJ1-1; 7 positions match TRBD1. CDR1 is SGHRS and CDR2 is YFSETQ in the germline V gene. This CDR3 is built from 16 residues. V lost 0 bases and J lost 5; bases outside the gene matches: 10. CDR3: CASSLVSGGERTEAFF. The CDR3 DNA reads TGCGCCAGCAGCTTGGTTTCAGGGGGTGAGAGAACTGAAGCTTTCTTT.

The table lists this clonotype with many counts. This sequence joins TRBV13 and TRBJ2-3, with a tentative D call TRBD2 (6 bases). The CDR3 has 14 amino acids. The germline V gene has CDR1 PRHDT and CDR2 FYEKMQ (reference sequence). V was shortened by 5 bases and J by 2 bases, with 11 bases between the two germline ends. The CDR3 sequence is CASSASSVTDTQYF. CDR3 DNA sequence: TGTGCCAGCAGCGCGTCTAGCGTCACAGATACGCAGTATTTT.

The chain has TRBV5-5 and TRBJ1-1; a possible D gene is TRBD1 (6 bases). The CDR3 loop spans 14 amino acids. The V gene lost 4 bases and the J gene lost 6 bases, with 16 bases spanning the gap. The V gene's germline CDR1 is SGHKS and CDR2 YYEKEE (reference sequence). The CDR3 region is CASSQGSGTAEAFF. CDR3 nucleotides: TGTGCCAGCAGCCAGGGGTCGGGTACGGCTGAAGCTTTCTTT.

V usage is TRBV20-1 and J usage is TRBJ2-3; 9 nucleotides agree with TRBD1. Germline assignment: CDR1 DFQATT and CDR2 SNEGSKA (reference sequence). The CDR3 is 13 amino acids. The J segment lost 4 bases and the V segment lost 5 bases, leaving 4 bases of the junction unmatched. CDR3 DNA: TGCAGTGCTCCCGGGACAGGGTCAGATACGCAGTATTTT. Translated: CSAPGTGSDTQYF.

V and J are TRBV10-3 and TRBJ1-1; no reliable D call. V lost 0 bases to trimming and J lost 0 bases, with 2 bases between them. In germline, CDR1 is ENHRY, CDR2 SYGVKD. The CDR3 length is 13 residues. CDR3 protein: CAISESVNTEAFF. DNA of the CDR3: TGTGCCATCAGTGAGTCAGTGAACACTGAAGCTTTCTTT.